This TCR beta chain was recorded in a study of neoadjuvant anti-PD-1 for oral cavity cancer. Time point defined: after neoadjuvant nivolumab, at surgical resection. These newly diagnosed stage II-IVA oral cavity squamous cell carcinoma patients had no prior systemic or radiation treatment. Patients had HPV-negative, locally advanced oral cavity squamous cell carcinoma. With regard to this clone: Its antigen is undetermined.

V shed 6 bases, J shed 2 bases, and the junction held 10 bases outside the gene matches. The CDR3 is made up of 16 amino acids. In germline, CDR1 is MDHEN, CDR2 SYDVKM. Study-wide results and caveats: Post-nivolumab, blood T cell clonality was significantly elevated in non-responders.

Measured with immunoSEQ multiplex PCR; TCRdb has only the in-frame clones, and not every one. The sample yields around 13,000 clones, more than 75% seen once. V and J are TRBV28 and TRBJ2-1; 7 bases are shared with TRBD2. Here the sequenced sample was PBMCs, taken after nivolumab (anti-PD-1) treatment. The clonotype originates from a person aged 35-79 years with oral cavity squamous cell carcinoma. The CDR3 coding sequence is TGTGCCAGCAGCACCCCTAGCGGACCGACCTACAATGAGCAGTTCTTC. Encoded protein: CASSTPSGPTYNEQFF.